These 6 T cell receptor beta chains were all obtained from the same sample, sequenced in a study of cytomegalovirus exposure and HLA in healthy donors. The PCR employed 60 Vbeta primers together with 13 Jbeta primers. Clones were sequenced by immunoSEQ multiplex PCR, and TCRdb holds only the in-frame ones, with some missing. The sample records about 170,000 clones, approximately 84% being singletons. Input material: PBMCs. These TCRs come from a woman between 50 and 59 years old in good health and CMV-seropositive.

This CDR3 reads CASTRTGNTGELFF. CDR3 coding DNA: TGTGCCAGCACCCGGACGGGAAACACCGGGGAGCTGTTTTTT. The J gene is TRBJ2-2, the V gene TRBV2; a weak D match, TRBD2 (5 bases). In germline, CDR1 is SNHLY, CDR2 FYNNEI. V shed 7 bases and J shed 2 bases, with 11 bases lying between them. CDR3 length: 14 residues.

The CDR3 protein is CASSQEGDSSRYGYTF. CDR3 nucleotides: TGCGCCAGCAGCCAAGAAGGTGACAGTTCCCGTTATGGCTACACCTTC. The chain is built from TRBV4-1 and TRBJ1-2; D might be TRBD1 (5 bases). This CDR3 has 16 residues. The germline gives CDR1 MGHRA, CDR2 YSYEKL. The V end lost 0 bases, the J end lost 5 bases, and 16 bases lay between the germline ends.

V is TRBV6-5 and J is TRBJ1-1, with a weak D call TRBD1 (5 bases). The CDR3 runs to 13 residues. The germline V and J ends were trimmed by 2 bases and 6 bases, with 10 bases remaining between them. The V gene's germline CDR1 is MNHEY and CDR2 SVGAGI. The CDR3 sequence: CASSYDRGAEAFF. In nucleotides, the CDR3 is TGTGCCAGCAGTTACGACCGGGGGGCTGAAGCTTTCTTT.

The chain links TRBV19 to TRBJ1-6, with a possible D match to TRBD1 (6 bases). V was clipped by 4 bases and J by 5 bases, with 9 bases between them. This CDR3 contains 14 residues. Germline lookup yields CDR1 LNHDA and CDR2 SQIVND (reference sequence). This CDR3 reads CASSTDRNNSPLHF. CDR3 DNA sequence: TGTGCCAGTAGTACAGACAGGAATAATTCACCCCTCCACTTT.

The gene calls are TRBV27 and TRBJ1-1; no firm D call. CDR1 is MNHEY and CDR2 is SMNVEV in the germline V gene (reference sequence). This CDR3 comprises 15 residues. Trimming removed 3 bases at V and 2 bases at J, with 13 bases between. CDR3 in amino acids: CASSFLRGLNTEAFF. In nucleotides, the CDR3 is TGTGCCAGCAGTTTTCTGCGGGGTCTAAACACTGAAGCTTTCTTT.

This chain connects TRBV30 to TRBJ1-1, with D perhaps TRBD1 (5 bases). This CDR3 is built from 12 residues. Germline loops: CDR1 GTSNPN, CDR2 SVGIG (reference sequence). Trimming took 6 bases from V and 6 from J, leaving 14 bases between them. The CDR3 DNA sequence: TGTGCCTGTTGGGGGGGGTGGGCTGAAGCTTTCTTT. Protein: CACWGGWAEAFF. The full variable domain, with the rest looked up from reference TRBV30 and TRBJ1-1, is SQTIHQWPATLVQPVGSPLSLECTVEGTSNPNLYWYRQAAGRGLQLLFYSVGIGQISSEVPQNLSASRPQDRQFILSSKKLLLSDSGFYLCACWGGWAEAFFGQGTRLTVV.